This T cell receptor beta chain was recorded in a study of radiation and T cells in renal cell carcinoma. Study findings and constraints: Top tumor clonotypes rose in blood 2 weeks post-radiation, then contracted. Pretreatment tumor biopsies were lacking, so baseline clonotypes are unknown.

Points on this clone: Its antigen is not identified.

The time point denotes: blood 4 weeks post-SBRT, at nephrectomy. Specified treatment: 15 Gy SBRT to primary tumor, nephrectomy 4 weeks later. Nephrectomy followed 15 Gy stereotactic body radiation by 4 weeks. Blood was sampled at baseline, 2 weeks and 4 weeks after SBRT. The CDR3 consists of 14 residues. Trimming removed 7 bases from V and 7 bases from J, with 16 bases in between. Germline V gene data show CDR1 as MNHNS and CDR2 as SASEGT. Using immunoSEQ multiplex PCR, the repertoire was profiled, and TCRdb retains in-frame clones only, with some absent. The sample records tens of thousands of clones, over 80% being singletons.

This TCR was sampled from a man aged 50 to 59 with renal cell carcinoma. V usage is TRBV6-1 and J usage is TRBJ2-2; D is unclear. The source was blood, collected from a patient whose treatment included radiotherapy and nephrectomy. CDR3 nucleotide sequence: TGTGCCAGCATGGGGTTGGTGGTAGGCGGGGAGCTGTTTTTT. It specifies CASMGLVVGGELFF.